This entry lists 20 T cell receptor beta chains sequenced from one sample in a study of shared clonotypes between healthy human individuals. The data were produced by immunoSEQ multiplex PCR, yet TCRdb's version contains in-frame clones alone and is incomplete. Seen here are fewer than 400,000 clones, 74% observed once, and the top ten hold about a tenth. Sequenced material: memory CD4+ T cells sorted from blood. Noted subset: CD45RA-negative fraction. The receptors were gathered from a man in his thirties or forties in good health.

This clone was counted at least ten times. The V and J genes are TRBV7-2 and TRBJ1-2; maybe TRBD1 (5 bases). Trimming removed 3 bases at V and 2 bases at J, with 19 bases between. CDR3 size: 17 residues. CDR1 is SGHTA, CDR2 FQGNSA, per germline. As DNA, the CDR3 is TGTGCCAGCAGCTTTTTGAGTGCGGGACGGATAAACTATGGCTACACCTTC. It translates to CASSFLSAGRINYGYTF.

Only one count was recorded for this clone. The chain carries TRBV11-2 and TRBJ2-4, with a weak D call TRBD2 (6 bases). This CDR3 has 16 residues. Germline V gene sequence: CDR1 SGHAT, CDR2 FQNNGV. Trimming removed 5 bases at V and 1 base at J, with 15 bases between. The CDR3 DNA is TGTGCCAGCAGCCTGCGTGTGGGGAGGGCCAAAAACATTCAGTACTTC. This translates into CASSLRVGRAKNIQYF.

The chain couples TRBV7-2 to TRBJ2-1; D is perhaps TRBD1 or TRBD2 (6 bases each). Between the trimmed V and J ends, which lost 1 base and 12 bases, there was a span of 13 bases. The germline gives CDR1 SGHTA, CDR2 FQGNSA. CDR3 size: 13 residues. The CDR3 is CASSLDEGGAQFF. The CDR3 DNA sequence: TGTGCCAGCAGCTTAGATGAGGGGGGTGCGCAGTTCTTC.

This chain uses TRBV14 with TRBJ1-1, with D tentatively TRBD1 (6 bases). Germline V gene data show CDR1 as SGHDN and CDR2 as FVKESK. Trimming pared 0 bases from V and 5 bases from J, leaving 16 bases between. This CDR3 spans 16 amino acids. CDR3 nucleotides: TGTGCCAGCAGCCAAGATCGGGGGCGAACGGGGACTGAAGCTTTCTTT. Its protein is CASSQDRGRTGTEAFF.

For this clone: Other DNA sequences within the sample encode an identical CDR3. The chain links TRBV18 to TRBJ2-1, with a tentative D call TRBD1 (6 bases). The V gene lost 2 bases and the J gene lost 0 bases, with 11 bases spanning the gap. Germline CDR1 and CDR2: KGHSH and LQKENI. This CDR3 has 16 residues. This CDR3 is CASSPNRASSYNEQFF. CDR3 in DNA: TGTGCCAGCTCACCAAACAGGGCTAGCTCCTACAATGAGCAGTTCTTC.

This clone has a handful of counts. This sequence joins TRBV14 and TRBJ1-2; TRBD1 aligns across 8 bases. There are 13 residues in the CDR3. The J segment lost 7 bases and the V segment lost 4 bases, leaving 5 bases of the junction unmatched. Germline V gives CDR1 SGHDN, CDR2 FVKESK. The CDR3 DNA reads as TGTGCCAGCAGCCCCTCGACAGGGGCTGGCTACACCTTC. It translates to CASSPSTGAGYTF. Filled out from reference TRBV14 and TRBJ1-2, the complete variable domain reads EAGVTQFPSHSVIEKGQTVTLRCDPISGHDNLYWYRRVMGKEIKFLLHFVKESKQDESGMPNNRFLAERTGGTYSTLKVQPAELEDSGVYFCASSPSTGAGYTFGSGTRLTVV.

The chain couples TRBV5-1 to TRBJ2-1; tentatively, D is TRBD2 (6 bases). The V and J ends lost 0 bases and 0 bases respectively, with 10 bases between them. CDR3 length: 16 amino acids. Germline V gene sequence: CDR1 SGHRS, CDR2 YFSETQ. The CDR3 coding sequence is TGCGCCAGCAGCTTGGTTTCCGGGAGCTCCTACAATGAGCAGTTCTTC. It is translated as CASSLVSGSSYNEQFF.

As regards this clone: This specimen includes other DNA sequences encoding the same CDR3. The V gene is TRBV5-8, the J gene TRBJ1-5; D may be TRBD1 (5 bases). The CDR3 length is 13 residues. Germline V lookup: CDR1 SGHTS, CDR2 YDEGEE. Trimming shortened V by 4 bases and J by 5 bases, and 10 bases separated the two germline ends. CDR3 bases: TGTGCCAGCAGCCGTCGGGGGGATCAGCCCCAGCATTTT. It yields the protein CASSRRGDQPQHF.

The rearrangement links TRBV6-1 to TRBJ2-7; D is undetermined. The CDR3 loop spans 14 amino acids. Germline V lookup: CDR1 MNHNS, CDR2 SASEGT. Trimming left V 0 bases short and J 4 bases short, with 10 bases between. The CDR3 DNA is TGTGCCAGCAGTGAAGCTTTTGGAATTTACGAGCAGTACTTC. Translated: CASSEAFGIYEQYF.

Worth noting for this clone: The junction departs from germline at one end; a sequencing error may be responsible. The chain carries TRBV27 and TRBJ2-7, with 8 bases that match TRBD1. Germline-derived CDR1 and CDR2 are MNHEY and SMNVEV (reference sequence). The CDR3 covers 15 residues. For the CDR3, the DNA is TGTGCCCGCAGTCAGGGGGCCCCGGGGCCCTACGAGCAGTACTTC. Translation gives CARSQGAPGPYEQYF.

This chain links TRBV6-1 with TRBJ2-1, with 8 bases aligning to TRBD2. Per the germline V gene, CDR1 is MNHNS and CDR2 is SASEGT. CDR3 length: 16 amino acids. J was trimmed by 6 bases and V by 0 bases; bases with no gene match: 7. CDR3: CASSEAVGRAGNEQFF. CDR3 DNA: TGTGCCAGCAGTGAAGCAGTCGGGAGGGCAGGCAATGAGCAGTTCTTC.

This clone is a singleton in its sample. This rearrangement joins TRBV10-3 to TRBJ2-5, with 7 bases fitting TRBD1. The CDR3 length is 14 residues. Germline CDR1 ENHRY, CDR2 SYGVKD. The ends lost 8 bases at V and 1 base at J; junction bases unmatched: 7. The CDR3 nucleotides read TGTGCCATCCGGGGACAGAATACCCAAGAGACCCAGTACTTC. Encoded protein: CAIRGQNTQETQYF.

The rearrangement uses TRBV6-5 and TRBJ2-6, with D perhaps TRBD1 (5 bases). The CDR3 extends over 13 amino acids. Per germline, CDR1 MNHEY and CDR2 SVGAGI. The V end lost 7 bases, the J end lost 2 bases, and 6 bases lay between the germline ends. The CDR3 sequence is CASTGTGANVLTF. Written as DNA, the CDR3 is TGTGCCAGCACAGGGACTGGGGCCAACGTCCTGACTTTC.

Worth noting for this clone: Other nucleotide sequences from this sample produce the same CDR3. The chain couples TRBV18 to TRBJ1-4; 7 bases line up with TRBD1. CDR1 and CDR2 (germline): KGHSH, LQKENI. V shed 3 bases and J 5 bases; nucleotides not matched to a gene: 3. This CDR3 has 14 amino acids. The CDR3 DNA reads as TGTGCCAGCTCACCGGGACAGCTCAATGAAAAACTGTTTTTT. It specifies CASSPGQLNEKLFF.

The chain combines TRBV6-4 with TRBJ2-1, with 8 bases matching TRBD2. V was clipped by 3 bases and J by 2 bases; unmatched bases: 3. The germline V gene has CDR1 MRHNA and CDR2 SNTAGT. This CDR3 is built from 15 residues. The CDR3 spells CASSEDGRAYNEQFF. The CDR3 nucleotides are TGTGCCAGCAGTGAAGACGGGAGGGCCTACAATGAGCAGTTCTTC.

J is TRBJ2-3 and V is TRBV7-2; D possibly corresponds to TRBD2 (6 bases). There are 16 residues in the CDR3. Germline-derived CDR1 and CDR2 are SGHTA and FQGNSA. Trimming shortened V by 6 bases and J by 2 bases, and 18 bases separated the two germline ends. The CDR3 loop is CASSKTGLTPTDTQYF. CDR3 bases: TGTGCCAGCAGTAAGACGGGACTCACCCCCACAGATACGCAGTATTTT.

Of note for this clone: Just one base apart from a much larger clone, this may be a read error. The rearrangement uses TRBV7-6 and TRBJ1-5; no clear D. This CDR3 comprises 13 residues. V was shortened by 3 bases and J by 1 base, with 4 bases between the two germline ends. The germline CDR1 and CDR2 sequences are SGHVS and FNYEAQ. The DNA for the CDR3 is TGTGCCAGCAGCTTGGACAGCAATCAGCCCCAGCATTTT. Encoded protein: CASSLDSNQPQHF.

With regard to this clone: The same CDR3 arises from other DNA sequences in this sample as well. This chain uses TRBV2 with TRBJ1-1; the D is unclear. Germline V lookup: CDR1 SNHLY, CDR2 FYNNEI. Trimming removed 3 bases at V and 5 bases at J, with 10 bases between. The CDR3 covers 13 residues. The CDR3 reads CASSEGAGTEAFF. The CDR3 DNA follows: TGTGCCAGCAGTGAGGGCGCGGGGACTGAAGCTTTCTTT.

J is TRBJ2-7 and V is TRBV5-4, with no clear D. From germline, CDR1 is SGHNT and CDR2 YYREEE (reference sequence). V was cut by 6 bases and J by 2 bases, with 9 bases left in between. The CDR3 contains 12 residues. Written as DNA, the CDR3 is TGTGCCAGCAACGTTCGAACCTACGAGCAGTACTTC. Protein: CASNVRTYEQYF.

The chain couples TRBV6-1 to TRBJ1-1; no clear D gene. Trimming left V 2 bases short and J 5 bases short, with 12 bases between. From germline, CDR1 is MNHNS and CDR2 SASEGT. This CDR3 has 14 amino acids. CDR3 protein: CASSERWVGTEAFF. The CDR3 DNA is TGTGCCAGCAGTGAACGCTGGGTGGGGACTGAAGCTTTCTTT.